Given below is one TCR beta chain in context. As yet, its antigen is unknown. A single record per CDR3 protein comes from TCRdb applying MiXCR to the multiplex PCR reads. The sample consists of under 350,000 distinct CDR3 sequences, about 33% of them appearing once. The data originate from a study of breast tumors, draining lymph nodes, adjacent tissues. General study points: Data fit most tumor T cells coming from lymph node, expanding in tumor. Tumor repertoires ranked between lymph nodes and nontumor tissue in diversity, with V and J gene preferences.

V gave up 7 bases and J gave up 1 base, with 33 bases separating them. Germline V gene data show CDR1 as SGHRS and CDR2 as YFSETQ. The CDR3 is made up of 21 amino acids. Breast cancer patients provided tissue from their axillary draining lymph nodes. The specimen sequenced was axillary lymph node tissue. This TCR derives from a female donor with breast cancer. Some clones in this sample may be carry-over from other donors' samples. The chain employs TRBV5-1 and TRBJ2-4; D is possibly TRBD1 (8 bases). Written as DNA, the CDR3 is TGCGCCAGCCGCCCACACAGCGGGGCAGGGGGCGAGAGGTATGCCAAAAACATTCAGTACTTC. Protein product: CASRPHSGAGGERYAKNIQYF. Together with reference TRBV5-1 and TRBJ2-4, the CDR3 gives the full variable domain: KAGVTQTPRYLIKTRGQQVTLSCSPISGHRSVSWYQQTPGQGLQFLFEYFSETQRNKGNFPGRFSGRQFSNSRSEMNVSTLELGDSALYLCASRPHSGAGGERYAKNIQYFGAGTRLSVL.